The clone carrying this TCR beta chain was counted only a few times. These data are taken from a study of control samples from healthy donors and cancer patients. Here immunoSEQ multiplex PCR was the method, and the copy in TCRdb shows in-frame clones only, minus some. Of roughly 130,000 clones detected, around nine tenths appear once; the ten largest clones hold more than 2.5%. The V end lost 6 bases, the J end lost 3 bases, and 12 bases lay between the germline ends. The CDR3 covers 13 residues. Germline CDR1 reads MNHEY; CDR2 reads SVGAGI. The chain joins TRBV6-5 to TRBJ2-7, with a possible D match to TRBD1 (6 bases). The receptor comes from a man in his fifties or sixties in good health. The sample was blood. The CDR3 reads CASRKPDSYEQYF. The CDR3 DNA reads TGTGCCAGCAGGAAACCGGACAGCTACGAGCAGTACTTC.